This section outlines one TCR beta chain sequence together with its context. The ends lost 3 bases at V and 5 bases at J; junction bases unmatched: 15. The length of the CDR3 is 18 residues. CDR1 SGHAT and CDR2 FQNNGV come from the germline V gene. TCRdb's table, derived via immunoSEQ multiplex PCR, lists solely in-frame clones and lacks some. The sample carries around 21,000 clones, 70% to 90% recorded once. These data belong to a study of T cells in localized non-small cell lung cancer. The V call is TRBV11-2, the J call TRBJ2-5; 10 positions agree with TRBD2. The clonotype was recovered from a male donor at least 60 years old with stage I squamous cell lung carcinoma. Sequencing was performed on peripheral blood, taken before any cancer treatment. This CDR3 is CASSLGLAGAPVWETQYF. Written as DNA, the CDR3 is TGTGCCAGCAGCTTGGGGCTAGCGGGGGCCCCGGTATGGGAGACCCAGTACTTC.